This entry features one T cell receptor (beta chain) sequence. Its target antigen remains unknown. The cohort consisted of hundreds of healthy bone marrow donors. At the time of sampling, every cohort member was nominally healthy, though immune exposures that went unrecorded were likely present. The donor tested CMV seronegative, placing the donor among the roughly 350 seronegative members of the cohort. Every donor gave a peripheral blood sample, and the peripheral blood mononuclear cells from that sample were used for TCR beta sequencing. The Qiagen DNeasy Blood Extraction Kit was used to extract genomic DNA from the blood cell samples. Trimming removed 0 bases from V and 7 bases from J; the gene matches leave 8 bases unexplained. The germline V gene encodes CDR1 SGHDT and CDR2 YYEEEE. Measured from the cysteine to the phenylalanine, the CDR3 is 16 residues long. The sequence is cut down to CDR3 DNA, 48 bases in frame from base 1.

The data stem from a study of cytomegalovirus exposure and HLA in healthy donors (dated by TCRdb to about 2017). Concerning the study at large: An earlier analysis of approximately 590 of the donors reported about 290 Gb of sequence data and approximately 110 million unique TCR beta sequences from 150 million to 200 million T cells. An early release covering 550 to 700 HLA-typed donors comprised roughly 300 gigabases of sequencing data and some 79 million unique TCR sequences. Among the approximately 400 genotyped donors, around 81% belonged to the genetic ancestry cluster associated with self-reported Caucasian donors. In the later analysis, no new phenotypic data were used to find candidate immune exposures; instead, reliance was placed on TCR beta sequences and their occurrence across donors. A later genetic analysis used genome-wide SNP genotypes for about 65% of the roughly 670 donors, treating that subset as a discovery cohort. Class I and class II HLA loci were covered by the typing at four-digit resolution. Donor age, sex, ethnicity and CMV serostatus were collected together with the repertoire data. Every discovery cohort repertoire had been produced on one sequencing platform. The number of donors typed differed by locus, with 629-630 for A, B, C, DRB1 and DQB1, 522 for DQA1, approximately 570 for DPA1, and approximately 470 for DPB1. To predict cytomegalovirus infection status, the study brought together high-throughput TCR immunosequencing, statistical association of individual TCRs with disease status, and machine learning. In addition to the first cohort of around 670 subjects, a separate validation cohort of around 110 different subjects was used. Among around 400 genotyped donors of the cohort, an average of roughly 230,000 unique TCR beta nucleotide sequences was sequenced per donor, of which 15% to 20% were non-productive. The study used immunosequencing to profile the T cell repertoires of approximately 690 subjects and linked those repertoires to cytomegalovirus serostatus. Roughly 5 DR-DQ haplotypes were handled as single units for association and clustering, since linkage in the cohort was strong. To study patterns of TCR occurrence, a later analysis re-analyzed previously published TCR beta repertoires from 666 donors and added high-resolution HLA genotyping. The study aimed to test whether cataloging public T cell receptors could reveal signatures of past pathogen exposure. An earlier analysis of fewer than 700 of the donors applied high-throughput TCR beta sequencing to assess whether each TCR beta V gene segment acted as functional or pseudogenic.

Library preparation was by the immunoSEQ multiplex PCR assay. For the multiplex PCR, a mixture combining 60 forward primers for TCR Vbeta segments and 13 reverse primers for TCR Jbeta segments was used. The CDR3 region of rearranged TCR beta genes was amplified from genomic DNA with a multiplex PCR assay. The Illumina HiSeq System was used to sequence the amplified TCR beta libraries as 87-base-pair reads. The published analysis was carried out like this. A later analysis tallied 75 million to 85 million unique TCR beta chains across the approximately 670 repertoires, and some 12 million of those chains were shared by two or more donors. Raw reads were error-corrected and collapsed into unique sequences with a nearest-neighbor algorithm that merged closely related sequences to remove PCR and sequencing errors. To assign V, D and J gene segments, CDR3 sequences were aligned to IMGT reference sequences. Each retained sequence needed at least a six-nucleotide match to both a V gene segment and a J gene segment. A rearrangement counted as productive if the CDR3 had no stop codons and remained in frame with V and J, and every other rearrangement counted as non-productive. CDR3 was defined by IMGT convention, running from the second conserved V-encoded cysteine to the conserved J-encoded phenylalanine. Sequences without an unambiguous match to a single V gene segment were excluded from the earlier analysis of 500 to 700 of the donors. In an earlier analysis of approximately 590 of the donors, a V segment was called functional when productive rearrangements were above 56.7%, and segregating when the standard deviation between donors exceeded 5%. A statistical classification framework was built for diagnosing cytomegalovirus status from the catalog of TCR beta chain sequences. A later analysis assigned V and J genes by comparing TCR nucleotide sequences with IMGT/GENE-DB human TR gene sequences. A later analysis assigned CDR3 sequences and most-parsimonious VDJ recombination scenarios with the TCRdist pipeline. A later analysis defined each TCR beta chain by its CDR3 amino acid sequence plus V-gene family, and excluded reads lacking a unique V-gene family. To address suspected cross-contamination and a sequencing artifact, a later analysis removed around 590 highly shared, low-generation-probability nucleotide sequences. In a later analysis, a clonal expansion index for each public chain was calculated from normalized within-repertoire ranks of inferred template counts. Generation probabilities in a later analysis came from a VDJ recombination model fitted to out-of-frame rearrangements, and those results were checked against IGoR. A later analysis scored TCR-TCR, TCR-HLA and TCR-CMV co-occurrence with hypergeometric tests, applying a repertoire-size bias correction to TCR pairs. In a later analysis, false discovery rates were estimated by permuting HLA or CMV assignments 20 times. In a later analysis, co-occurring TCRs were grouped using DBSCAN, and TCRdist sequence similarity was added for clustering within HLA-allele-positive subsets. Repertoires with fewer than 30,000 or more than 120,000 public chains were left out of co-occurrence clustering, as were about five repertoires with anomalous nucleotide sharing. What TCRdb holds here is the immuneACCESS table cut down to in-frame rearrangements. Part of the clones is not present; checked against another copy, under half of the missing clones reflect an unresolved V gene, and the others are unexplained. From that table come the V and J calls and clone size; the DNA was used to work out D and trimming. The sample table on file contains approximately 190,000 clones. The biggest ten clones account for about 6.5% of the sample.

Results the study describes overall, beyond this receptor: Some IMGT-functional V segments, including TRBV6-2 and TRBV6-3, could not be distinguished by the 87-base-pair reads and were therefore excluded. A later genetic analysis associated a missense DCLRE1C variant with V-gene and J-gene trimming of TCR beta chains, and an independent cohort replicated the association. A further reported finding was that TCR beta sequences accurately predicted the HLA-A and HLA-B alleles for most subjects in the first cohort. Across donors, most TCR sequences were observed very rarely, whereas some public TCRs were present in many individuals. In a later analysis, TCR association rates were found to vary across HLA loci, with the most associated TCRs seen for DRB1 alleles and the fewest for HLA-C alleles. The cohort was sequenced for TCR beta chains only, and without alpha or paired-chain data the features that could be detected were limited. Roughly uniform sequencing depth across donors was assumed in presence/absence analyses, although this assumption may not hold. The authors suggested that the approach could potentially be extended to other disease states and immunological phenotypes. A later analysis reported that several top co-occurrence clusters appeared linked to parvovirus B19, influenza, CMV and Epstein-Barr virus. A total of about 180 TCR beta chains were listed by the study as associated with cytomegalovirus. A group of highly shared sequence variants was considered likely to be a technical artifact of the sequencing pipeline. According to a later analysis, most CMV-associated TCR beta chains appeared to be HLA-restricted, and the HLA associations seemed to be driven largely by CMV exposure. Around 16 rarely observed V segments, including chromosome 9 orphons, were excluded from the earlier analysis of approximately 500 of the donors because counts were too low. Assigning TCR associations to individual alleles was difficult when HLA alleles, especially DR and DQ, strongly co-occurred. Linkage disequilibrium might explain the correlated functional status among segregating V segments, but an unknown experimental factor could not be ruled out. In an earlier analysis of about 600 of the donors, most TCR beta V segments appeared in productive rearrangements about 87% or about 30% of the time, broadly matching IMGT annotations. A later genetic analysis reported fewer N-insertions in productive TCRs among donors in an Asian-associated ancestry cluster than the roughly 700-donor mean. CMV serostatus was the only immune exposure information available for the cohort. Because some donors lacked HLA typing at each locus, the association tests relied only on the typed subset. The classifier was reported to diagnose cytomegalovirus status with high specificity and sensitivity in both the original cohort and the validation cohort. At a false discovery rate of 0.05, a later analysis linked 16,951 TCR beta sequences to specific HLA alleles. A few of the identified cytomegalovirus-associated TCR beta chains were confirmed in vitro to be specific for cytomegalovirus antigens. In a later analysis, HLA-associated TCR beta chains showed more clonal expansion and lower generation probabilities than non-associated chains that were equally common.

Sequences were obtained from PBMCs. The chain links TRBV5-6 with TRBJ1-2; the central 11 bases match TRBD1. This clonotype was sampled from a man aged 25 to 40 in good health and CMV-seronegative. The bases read TGTGCCAGCAGCTTGGTCCCCGGACAGGGGGCAGGTGGCTACACCTTC. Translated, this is CASSLVPGQGAGGYTF.